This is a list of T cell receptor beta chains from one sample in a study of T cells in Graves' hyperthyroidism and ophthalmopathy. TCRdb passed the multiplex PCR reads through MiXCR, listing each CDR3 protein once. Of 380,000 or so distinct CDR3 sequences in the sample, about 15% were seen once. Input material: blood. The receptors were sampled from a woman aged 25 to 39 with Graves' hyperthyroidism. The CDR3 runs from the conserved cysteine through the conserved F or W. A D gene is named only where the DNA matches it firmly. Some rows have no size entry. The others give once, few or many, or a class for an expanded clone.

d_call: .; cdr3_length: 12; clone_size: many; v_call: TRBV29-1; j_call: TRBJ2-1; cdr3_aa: CSVASGSDEQFF; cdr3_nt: TGCAGCGTGGCATCGGGGTCGGATGAGCAGTTCTTC
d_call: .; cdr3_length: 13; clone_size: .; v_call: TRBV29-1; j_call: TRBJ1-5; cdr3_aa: CSVGQDSNQPQHF; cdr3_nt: TGCAGCGTTGGACAGGATAGCAATCAGCCCCAGCATTTT
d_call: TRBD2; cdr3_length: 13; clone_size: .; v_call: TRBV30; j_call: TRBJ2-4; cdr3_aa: CAWTSGTRDIQYF; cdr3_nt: TGTGCCTGGACTAGCGGGACAAGGGACATTCAGTACTTC
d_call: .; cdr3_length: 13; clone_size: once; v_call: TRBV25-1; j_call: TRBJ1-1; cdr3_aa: CASKGYQNTEAFF; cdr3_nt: TGTGCCAGCAAGGGGTATCAGAACACTGAAGCTTTCTTT
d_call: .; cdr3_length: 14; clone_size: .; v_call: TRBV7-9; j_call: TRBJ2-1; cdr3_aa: CASSPLEQGFRLFF; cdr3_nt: TGTGCCAGCAGCCCCCTCGAACAGGGCTTTCGTCTGTTCTTC
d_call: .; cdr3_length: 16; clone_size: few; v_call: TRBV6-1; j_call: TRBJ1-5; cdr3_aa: CASAKLAVTDRQPQHF; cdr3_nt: TGTGCCAGCGCGAAGCTGGCGGTTACGGATCGTCAGCCCCAGCATTTT
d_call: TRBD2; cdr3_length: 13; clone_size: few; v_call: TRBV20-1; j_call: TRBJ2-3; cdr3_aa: CSAVAGGTDTQYF; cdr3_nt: TGCAGTGCTGTAGCGGGGGGTACAGATACGCAGTATTTT
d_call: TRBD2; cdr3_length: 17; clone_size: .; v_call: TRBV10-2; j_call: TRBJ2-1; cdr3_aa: CASSERLAGGRGNEQCF; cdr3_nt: TGCGCCAGCAGTGAACGACTAGCGGGAGGCCGGGGTAATGAGCAGTGCTTC
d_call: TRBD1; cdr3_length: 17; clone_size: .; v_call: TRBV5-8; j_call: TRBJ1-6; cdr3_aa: CASSPIGQGSYNSPLHF; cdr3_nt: TGTGCCAGCAGCCCAATCGGACAGGGCTCCTATAATTCACCCCTCCACTTT
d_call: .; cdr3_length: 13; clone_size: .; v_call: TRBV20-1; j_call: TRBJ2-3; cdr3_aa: CSAPPAGTDTQYF; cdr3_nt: TGCAGTGCGCCCCCAGCGGGCACAGATACGCAGTATTTT
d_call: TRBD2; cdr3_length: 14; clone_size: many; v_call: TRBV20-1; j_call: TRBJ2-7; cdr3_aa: CSARHAGGPREQYF; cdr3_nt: TGCAGTGCTAGGCACGCGGGAGGGCCAAGGGAGCAGTACTTC
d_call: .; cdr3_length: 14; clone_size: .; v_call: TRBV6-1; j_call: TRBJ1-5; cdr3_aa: CASGDSLLNQPQHF; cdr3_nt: TGTGCCAGCGGAGACAGCCTCCTAAATCAGCCCCAGCATTTT
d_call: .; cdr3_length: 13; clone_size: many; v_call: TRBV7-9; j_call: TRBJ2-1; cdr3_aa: CASSLAPAGEQFF; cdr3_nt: TGTGCCAGCAGCTTAGCGCCCGCGGGGGAGCAGTTCTTC
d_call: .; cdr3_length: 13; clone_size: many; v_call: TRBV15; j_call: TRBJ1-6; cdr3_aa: CATSARQNSPLHF; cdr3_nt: TGTGCCACCAGCGCACGACAGAATTCACCCCTCCACTTT
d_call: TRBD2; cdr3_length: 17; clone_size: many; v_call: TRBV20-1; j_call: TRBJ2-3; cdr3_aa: CSASNPGLAGGTDTQYF; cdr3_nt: TGCAGTGCTAGCAACCCAGGACTAGCGGGAGGGACAGATACGCAGTATTTT
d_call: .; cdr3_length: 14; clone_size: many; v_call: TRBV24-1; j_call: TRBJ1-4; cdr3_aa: CATSAPETNEKLFF; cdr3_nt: TGTGCCACCAGTGCGCCGGAGACTAATGAAAAACTGTTTTTT
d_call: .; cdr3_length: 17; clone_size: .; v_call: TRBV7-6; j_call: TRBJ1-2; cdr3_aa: CASSLASGGLTNYGYTF; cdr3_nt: TGTGCCAGCAGCTTAGCGTCGGGAGGACTAACTAACTATGGCTACACCTTC
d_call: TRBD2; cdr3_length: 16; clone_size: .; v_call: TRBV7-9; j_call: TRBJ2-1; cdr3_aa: CASNRNWGGSYNEQFF; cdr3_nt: TGTGCCAGCAACCGCAATTGGGGGGGCTCCTACAATGAGCAGTTCTTC
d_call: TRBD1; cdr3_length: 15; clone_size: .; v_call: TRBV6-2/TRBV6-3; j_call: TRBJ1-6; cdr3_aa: CASSYSRDRGSPLHF; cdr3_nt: TGTGCCAGCAGTTACTCGAGGGACAGGGGCTCACCCCTCCACTTT
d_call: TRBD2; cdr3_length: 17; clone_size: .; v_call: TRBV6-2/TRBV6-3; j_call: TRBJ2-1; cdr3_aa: CASSYLWRLAAYNEQFF; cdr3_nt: TGTGCCAGCAGTTACCTGTGGAGACTAGCGGCCTACAATGAGCAGTTCTTC
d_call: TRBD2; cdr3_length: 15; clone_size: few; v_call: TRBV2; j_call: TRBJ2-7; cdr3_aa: CASNPSAGVIYEQYF; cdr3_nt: TGTGCCAGCAATCCCTCAGCGGGAGTGATTTACGAGCAGTACTTC
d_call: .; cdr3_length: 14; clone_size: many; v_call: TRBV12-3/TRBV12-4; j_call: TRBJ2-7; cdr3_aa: CASTTRRNPYEQYF; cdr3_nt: TGTGCCAGCACAACCCGACGGAACCCCTACGAGCAGTACTTC
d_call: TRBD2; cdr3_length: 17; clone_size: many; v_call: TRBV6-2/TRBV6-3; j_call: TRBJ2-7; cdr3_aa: CASSYRRSAGSTYEQYF; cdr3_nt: TGTGCCAGCAGTTACCGGCGGTCAGCGGGATCGACCTACGAGCAGTACTTC
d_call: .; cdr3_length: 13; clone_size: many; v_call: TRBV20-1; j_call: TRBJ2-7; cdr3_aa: CSALPDSSYEQYF; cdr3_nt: TGCAGTGCCTTACCGGACTCTTCCTACGAGCAGTACTTC
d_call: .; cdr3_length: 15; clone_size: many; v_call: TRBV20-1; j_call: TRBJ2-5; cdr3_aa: CSASPDRGLQETQYF; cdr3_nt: TGCAGTGCTAGCCCGGACAGAGGACTTCAAGAGACCCAGTACTTC
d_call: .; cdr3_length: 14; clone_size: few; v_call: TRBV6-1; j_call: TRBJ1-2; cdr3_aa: CASTPLGTDYGYTF; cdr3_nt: TGTGCCAGCACCCCGCTGGGGACGGACTATGGCTACACCTTC
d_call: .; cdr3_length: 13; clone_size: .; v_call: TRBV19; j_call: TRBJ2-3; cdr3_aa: CASRGFVADTQYF; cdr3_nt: TGTGCCAGTAGAGGCTTTGTTGCAGATACGCAGTATTTT
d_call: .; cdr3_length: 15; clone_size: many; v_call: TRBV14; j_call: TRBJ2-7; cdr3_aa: CASSQGPGKAYEQYF; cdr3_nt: TGTGCCAGCAGCCAAGGTCCAGGGAAGGCCTACGAGCAGTACTTC
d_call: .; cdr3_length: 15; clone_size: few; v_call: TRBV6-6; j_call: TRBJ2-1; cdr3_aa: CASSYSRVSYNEQFF; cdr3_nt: TGTGCCAGCAGTTACTCCAGGGTGTCCTACAATGAGCAGTTCTTC
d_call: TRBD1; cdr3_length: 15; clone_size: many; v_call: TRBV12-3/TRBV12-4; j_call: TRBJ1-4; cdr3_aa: CASSQTGTDNEKLFF; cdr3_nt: TGTGCCAGCAGTCAAACCGGGACAGATAATGAAAAACTGTTTTTT
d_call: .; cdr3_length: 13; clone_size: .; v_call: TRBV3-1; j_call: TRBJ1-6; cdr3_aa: CASSQNRNSPLHF; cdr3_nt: TGTGCCAGCAGCCAAAACAGGAATTCACCCCTCCACTTT
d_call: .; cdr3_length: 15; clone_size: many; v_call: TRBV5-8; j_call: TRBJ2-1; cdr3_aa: CASSLEIGEYYEQFF; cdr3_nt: TGTGCCAGCAGCTTGGAGATAGGGGAGTACTATGAGCAGTTCTTC
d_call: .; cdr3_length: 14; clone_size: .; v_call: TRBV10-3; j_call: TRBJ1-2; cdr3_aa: CAISERRGNYGYTF; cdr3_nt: TGTGCCATCAGTGAAAGGCGAGGTAACTATGGCTACACCTTC
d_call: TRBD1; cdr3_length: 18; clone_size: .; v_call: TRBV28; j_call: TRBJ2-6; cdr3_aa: CASSEPGQGFSGANVLTF; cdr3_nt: TGTGCCAGTTCTGAACCGGGACAGGGATTCTCTGGGGCCAACGTCCTGACTTTC
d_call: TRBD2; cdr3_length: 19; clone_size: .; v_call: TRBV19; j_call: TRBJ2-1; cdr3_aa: CASSTARGTSGRRDNEQFF; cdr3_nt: TGTGCCAGTAGTACGGCCCGAGGGACTAGCGGGAGGCGGGACAATGAGCAGTTCTTC
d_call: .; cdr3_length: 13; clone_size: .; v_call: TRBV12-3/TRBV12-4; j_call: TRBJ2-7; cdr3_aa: CASSNRVFYEQYF; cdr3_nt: TGTGCCAGCAGTAACAGGGTATTCTACGAGCAGTACTTC
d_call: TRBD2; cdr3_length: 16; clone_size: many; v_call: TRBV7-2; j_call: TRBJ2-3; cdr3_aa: CASSPRTSGITDTQYF; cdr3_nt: TGTGCCAGCAGCCCACGGACTAGCGGGATCACAGATACGCAGTATTTT
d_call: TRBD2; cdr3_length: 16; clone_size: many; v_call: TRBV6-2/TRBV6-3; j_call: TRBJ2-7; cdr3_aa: CASSYLAGEGAYEQYF; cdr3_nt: TGTGCCAGCAGTTACCTGGCGGGGGAAGGAGCATACGAGCAGTACTTC
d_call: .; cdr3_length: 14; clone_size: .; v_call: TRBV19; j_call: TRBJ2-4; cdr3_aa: CASSRTLAKNIQYF; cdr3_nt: TGTGCCAGTAGCCGCACATTAGCCAAAAACATTCAGTACTTC
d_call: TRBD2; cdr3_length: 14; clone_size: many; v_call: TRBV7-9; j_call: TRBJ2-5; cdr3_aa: CASSPGTSVKTQYF; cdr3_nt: TGTGCCAGCAGCCCCGGGACTAGCGTAAAGACCCAGTACTTC
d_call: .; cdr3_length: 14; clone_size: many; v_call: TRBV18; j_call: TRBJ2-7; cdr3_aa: CASSNGGSLSEQYF; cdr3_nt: TGTGCCAGCTCGAATGGGGGATCCCTCTCCGAGCAGTACTTC
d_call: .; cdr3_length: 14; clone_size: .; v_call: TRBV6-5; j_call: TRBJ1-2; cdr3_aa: CASSYSRGNYGYTF; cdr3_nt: TGTGCCAGCAGTTACTCGCGGGGAAACTATGGCTACACCTTC
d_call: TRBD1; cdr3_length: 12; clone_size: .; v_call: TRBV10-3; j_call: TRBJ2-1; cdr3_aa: CAIGTANNGQFF; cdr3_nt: TGTGCCATCGGGACAGCCAACAATGGGCAGTTCTTC
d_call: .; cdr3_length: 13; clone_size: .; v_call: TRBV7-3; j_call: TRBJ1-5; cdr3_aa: CASSPDGRQPQHF; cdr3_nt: TGTGCCAGCAGCCCCGATGGGAGACAGCCCCAGCATTTT
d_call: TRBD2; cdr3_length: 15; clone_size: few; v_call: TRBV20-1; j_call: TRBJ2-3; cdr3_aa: CSASELSGSADTQYF; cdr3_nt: TGCAGTGCTAGTGAACTTAGCGGGAGCGCAGATACGCAGTATTTT
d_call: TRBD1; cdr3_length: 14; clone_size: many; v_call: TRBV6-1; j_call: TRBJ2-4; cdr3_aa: CASSRQGAKNIQYF; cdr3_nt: TGTGCCAGCAGTCGACAGGGGGCCAAAAACATTCAGTACTTC
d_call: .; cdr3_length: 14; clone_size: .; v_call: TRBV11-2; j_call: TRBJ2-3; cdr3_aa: CASSLYSGTDAQYF; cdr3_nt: TGTGCCAGCAGCTTATACTCCGGCACAGATGCGCAGTATTTT
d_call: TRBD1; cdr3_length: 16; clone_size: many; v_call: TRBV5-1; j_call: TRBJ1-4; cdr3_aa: CASSLLQGTTNEKLFF; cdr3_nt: TGCGCCAGCAGCCTGTTACAGGGGACCACGAATGAAAAACTGTTTTTT
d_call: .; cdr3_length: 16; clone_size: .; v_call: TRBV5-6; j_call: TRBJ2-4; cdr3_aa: CASSLEASLAKNIQYF; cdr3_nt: TGTGCCAGCAGCTTGGAAGCATCCCTCGCCAAAAACATTCAGTACTTC
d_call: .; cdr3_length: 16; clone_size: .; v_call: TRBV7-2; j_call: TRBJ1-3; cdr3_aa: CASSLEAGGHGNTIYF; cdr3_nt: TGTGCCAGCAGCTTAGAGGCGGGGGGACATGGAAACACCATATATTTT
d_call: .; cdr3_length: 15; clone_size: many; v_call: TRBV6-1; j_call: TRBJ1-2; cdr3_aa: CASSTGQLLDYGYTF; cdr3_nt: TGTGCCAGCAGTACCGGACAGTTATTAGACTATGGCTACACCTTC
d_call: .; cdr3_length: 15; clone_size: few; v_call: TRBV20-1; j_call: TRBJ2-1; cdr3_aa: CSARALGSGFNEQFF; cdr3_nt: TGCAGTGCTAGAGCTCTCGGGAGTGGTTTCAATGAGCAGTTCTTC
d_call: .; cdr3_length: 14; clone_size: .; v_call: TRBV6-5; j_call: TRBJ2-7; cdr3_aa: CASSYAGSTYEQYF; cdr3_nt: TGTGCCAGCAGTTACGCGGGGTCTACCTACGAGCAGTACTTC